This T cell receptor (beta chain) was documented in a study of shared clonotypes between healthy human individuals (TCRdb year 2020). Study-wide context: The cohort included three men and a couple of women between 18 and 49 years of age. Different laboratories and diverse techniques were used to prepare libraries and sequence TCR repertoires, to increase sequencing depth and limit assay-specific biases. For each donor, CD4 naive and CD4 memory were each run on three plates, CD8 naive on two plates, and CD8 memory on one plate. To estimate repertoire size and how much clonotypes are shared between individuals, the study performed deep sequencing of blood TCR repertoires from roughly five healthy adults. Each donor's leukapheresis produced roughly between about 0.8 and 8.9 billion PBMCs.

For this chain, trimming is 2 bases at the V end and 9 bases at the J end, and the number of junction bases without a gene match is 4. From the cysteine through the phenylalanine, the CDR3 covers 13 amino acids. The read is trimmed to its CDR3 DNA, 39 bases read in frame from base 1. From a lookup of the germline V gene, CDR1 and CDR2 are MNHNS and SASEGT. TCR CDR3 regions were amplified from genomic DNA by multiplex PCR using the deep immunoSEQ assay. Extracted genomic DNA from each cell subset was spread evenly across all wells of several immunoSEQ 96-well plates, with each plate serving as a replicate. For sorted subsets, about 210 ng of genomic DNA, equivalent to tens of thousands of T cell genomes, went into each replicate PCR. Purified libraries were measured with a Qubit 3.0 fluorometer, size-checked on a Bioanalyzer 2100, and measured again with the KAPA Library Quantification kit. Each immunoSEQ 96-well plate was sequenced on its own single-read 150-cycle Illumina NextSeq 550 flow cell. Regarding the original processing steps: Because the immunoSEQ output included only junctional sequences and no quality scores, the filtering could not be the same as the filtering used for full-length reads. To assign V/J genes and CDR3, sequences were annotated using PyIR, a Python wrapper for IgBLAST v1.9, with IMGT germline references. Any read was removed if the V/J assignment was weak (E-value above 1e-6), the CDR3 was missing, or the read contained stop codons, out-of-frame junctions, or ambiguous translated residues. V3J clonotypes were defined as sequences sharing an identical inferred V gene, J gene, and CDR3 amino acid sequence. Percentage overlap between repertoires was computed as shared unique clonotypes divided by the size of the smaller repertoire. Repertoire richness was assessed with RTK rarefaction, the Chao1 estimator, and Recon v2.1 estimates of unobserved clonotypes. OLGA was used to compute generation probabilities for all TCRbeta clonotypes that the gDNA method yielded from a handful of donors. The source is immuneACCESS, and TCRdb retained only in-frame sequences with V and J called. Part of the clones is not carried over; for the studies checked, unresolved V genes explain less than half of this, and the remainder is unexplained. Clone size and V and J calls were adopted from that table, with D and trimming inferred from the DNA. This sample gives 2 million to 3 million clones in total; under 95% of them show up just once. The top ten clones comprise around 0.37% of the sample.

Donors were healthy HIV-negative adults with no recently reported acute infections or vaccinations. All donors were Caucasian adults living in Nashville, Tennessee, USA. CD4+ T cells were enriched by magnetic negative selection, after which naive cells were positively selected on CD45RA and the negative fraction was taken as the memory subset. Blood was collected by leukapheresis, and PBMCs were isolated by Ficoll-Histopaque density gradient centrifugation and then cryopreserved in liquid nitrogen vapor phase. Purity and quantity of every magnetically sorted T cell population were checked by analytical flow cytometry. Each sorted fraction had its genomic DNA isolated and then quantified by UV absorbance on a Nanodrop 2000c. On this clone itself: The antigen it binds to is not known. No much larger clonotype is one base removed from it; base qualities were not supplied.

Broad study findings and their caveats: Pairwise subsampling indicated that sequencing depth was expected to affect the degree of clonotype sharing among donors. Because the study included a small number of donors, the genetic and exposure-history diversity represented was limited. Even with the large sequencing depth, rarefaction of the sorted-subset datasets indicated that sequencing was incomplete. Estimated clonotype richness was generally larger for naive than for memory subsets. Sampling was restricted to blood, and TCR repertoires in tissues likely differ from the TCR repertoires found in blood. When several donors were compared, the shared fraction of clonotypes was about 5% for naive CD4, approximately 3.3% for naive CD8, 2% to 2.5% for memory CD4, and roughly 0.4% for memory CD8. Compared with non-shared clonotypes, clonotypes shared by all four sorted-subset donors had higher generation probabilities.

The sequence joins TRBV6-1 to TRBJ2-1; 7 nucleotides in the junction match TRBD2. The receptor's source is a man between 18 and 35 years old in good health. Some clones in this sample may be carry-over from other donors' samples. Material: naive CD4+ T cells from PBMCs. The sample's cell subset or site label, in plain terms: CD45RA+ positively selected. The sequence in DNA is TGTGCCAGCAGTGAATGGGGGGGGAGTGAGCAGTTCTTC. Its product reads: CASSEWGGSEQFF.